This T cell receptor (beta chain) is drawn from a study of radiotherapy plus CTLA-4 blockade in lung cancer. CDR3 length: 15 residues. From germline, CDR1 is SNHLY and CDR2 FYNNEI. Trimming stripped 4 bases from V and 0 bases from J, with 10 bases between. Study-level points and caveats: An expansion of tumor-derived TCR clones occurred in blood after radiotherapy plus ipilimumab.

To note about this clone: Its antigen is undetermined.

Some clones are missing from TCRdb's copy, which holds only in-frame ones; the method was immunoSEQ multiplex PCR. Found here are more than 90,000 clones, 75% to 80% of them singletons; the top ten hold roughly 5.2%. The material sequenced was peripheral blood, taken from a patient treated with radiotherapy plus ipilimumab. This receptor was taken from a human donor with non-small cell lung cancer who had a partial response to radiotherapy plus ipilimumab. This rearrangement joins TRBV2 to TRBJ1-5; D is unclear. CDR3 nucleotide sequence: TGTGCCAGCAGTGGAAGAGAAAATAGCAATCAGCCCCAGCATTTT. It yields the protein CASSGRENSNQPQHF.